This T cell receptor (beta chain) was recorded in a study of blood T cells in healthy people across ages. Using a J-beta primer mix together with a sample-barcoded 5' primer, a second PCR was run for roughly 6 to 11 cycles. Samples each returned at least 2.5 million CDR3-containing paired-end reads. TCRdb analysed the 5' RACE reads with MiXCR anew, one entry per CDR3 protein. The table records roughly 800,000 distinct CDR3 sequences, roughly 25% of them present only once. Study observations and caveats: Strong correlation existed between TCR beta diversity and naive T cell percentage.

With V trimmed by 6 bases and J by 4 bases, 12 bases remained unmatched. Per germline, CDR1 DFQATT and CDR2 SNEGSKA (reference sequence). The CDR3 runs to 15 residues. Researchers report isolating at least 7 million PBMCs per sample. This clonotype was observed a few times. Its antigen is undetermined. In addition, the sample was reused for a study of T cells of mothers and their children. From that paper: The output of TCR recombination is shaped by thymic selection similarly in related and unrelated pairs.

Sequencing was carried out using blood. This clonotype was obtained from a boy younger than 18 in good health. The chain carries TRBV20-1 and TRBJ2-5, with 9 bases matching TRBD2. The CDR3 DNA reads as TGCAGTGCACCCAGGGGTAGCGGGAGAGGAGAGACCCAGTACTTC. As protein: CSAPRGSGRGETQYF.